Shown below are 8 T cell receptor beta chains from a single sample sequenced in a study of identical twins. MiXCR was run by TCRdb on the 5' RACE reads, yielding one entry per CDR3 protein. The sample holds roughly 690,000 distinct CDR3 sequences; 5.5% to 6.5% are singletons and the top ten take 1.5% to 2%. The sequenced material came from naive T cells sorted from blood. These receptors originate from a man aged 18 to 30 in good health.

The rearrangement uses TRBV5-1 and TRBJ2-1; either TRBD1 or TRBD2 may supply D (5 bases each). This CDR3 spans 17 amino acids. The germline gives CDR1 SGHRS, CDR2 YFSETQ. Trimming left V 3 bases short and J 0 bases short, with 16 bases between. CDR3: CASSWGTEKSSYNEQFF. The CDR3 DNA is TGCGCCAGCAGCTGGGGGACGGAAAAGAGCTCCTACAATGAGCAGTTCTTC.

At least ten counts were recorded for this clonotype. The chain carries TRBV27 and TRBJ2-1; TRBD1 aligns across 10 bases. Germline CDR1 and CDR2: MNHEY and SMNVEV (reference sequence). This CDR3 contains 16 residues. With 2 bases clipped from V and 6 bases from J, the junction kept 7 bases outside the gene matches. CDR3 in amino acids: CASSLNLWDRGNEQFF. The CDR3 DNA reads as TGTGCCAGCAGTTTAAATTTGTGGGACAGGGGCAATGAGCAGTTCTTC.

This clonotype was found many times. The rearrangement joins TRBV12-3 or TRBV12-4 to TRBJ2-2; 8 bases fit TRBD1. This CDR3 contains 19 residues. Germline trimming cut 6 bases from V and 0 bases from J; bases unmatched to any gene: 15. CDR3 nucleotides: TGTGCCAGCAGCCCTGTGAGACAGGGGTCGTTCGCGAACACCGGGGAGCTGTTTTTT. As protein: CASSPVRQGSFANTGELFF.

Ten or more counts support this clonotype. The J gene is TRBJ2-1, the V gene TRBV24-1; TRBD2 is a possible D gene (6 bases). The length of the CDR3 is 15 residues. Germline values: CDR1 KGHDR, CDR2 SFDVKD. V lost 5 bases and J 10 bases, leaving 20 bases between the germline ends. The CDR3 here is CATSGPIGREVEQFF. The CDR3 DNA reads as TGTGCCACCAGTGGCCCCATCGGGAGAGAAGTAGAGCAGTTCTTC.

This sequence joins TRBV20-1 and TRBJ1-5, with D perhaps matching TRBD1 (5 bases). V was shortened by 0 bases and J by 5 bases, with 14 bases between the two germline ends. CDR1 is DFQATT and CDR2 is SNEGSKA in the germline V gene (reference sequence). The CDR3 runs to 15 residues. CDR3 sequence: CSARDYQGNYQPQHF. Here the CDR3 DNA reads TGCAGTGCTAGAGATTATCAGGGTAACTATCAGCCCCAGCATTTT.

In its sample, this clonotype was seen many times. The chain recombines TRBV20-1 with TRBJ2-7; the match to TRBD2 covers 10 bases. This CDR3 is built from 14 residues. CDR1 is DFQATT and CDR2 is SNEGSKA in the germline V gene (reference sequence). Germline trimming cut 5 bases from V and 5 bases from J; bases unmatched to any gene: 9. The CDR3 spells CSASRSGRINEQYF. CDR3 bases: TGCAGTGCTTCACGTAGCGGGAGGATCAACGAGCAGTACTTC.

This clonotype was recorded many times. The chain uses TRBV4-3 and TRBJ2-7; D uncertain. CDR1 is LGHNA and CDR2 is YSLEER in the germline V gene. V lost 0 bases, J lost 0 bases, and 9 bases lay in between. The CDR3 is made up of 15 amino acids. The DNA of the CDR3 is TGCGCCAGCAGCCAAGATGTAACTTACTCCTACGAGCAGTACTTC. It specifies CASSQDVTYSYEQYF.

The chain uses TRBV27 and TRBJ2-1; no clear D gene. V dropped 3 bases and J dropped 5 bases, with 14 bases sitting between them. Looked up from germline, CDR1 is MNHEY and CDR2 is SMNVEV (reference sequence). This CDR3 has 15 residues. CDR3 coding DNA: TGTGCCAGCAGTTTGGTTTCATACCGTAACAATGAGCAGTTCTTC. It encodes CASSLVSYRNNEQFF.